A single sample gave rise to the 18 T cell receptor beta chains below, sequenced in a study of radiotherapy plus CTLA-4 blockade in lung cancer. Sequenced by immunoSEQ multiplex PCR; TCRdb stores in-frame clones only, minus some. The table shows about 51,000 clones, with 65% to 85% occurring only once. The input for sequencing was peripheral blood, taken from a patient treated with radiotherapy plus ipilimumab. The receptors stem from a human donor with non-small cell lung cancer whose response to radiotherapy plus ipilimumab could not be evaluated.

The V call is TRBV5-6, the J call TRBJ2-6; 7 bases are shared with TRBD1. The CDR3 runs 15 residues. With 4 bases clipped from V and 2 bases from J, the junction kept 3 bases outside the gene matches. The germline V gene encodes CDR1 SGHDT and CDR2 YYEEEE. The CDR3 is CASSPRGTGANVLTF. DNA for the CDR3: TGTGCCAGCAGCCCCAGGGGGACTGGGGCCAACGTCCTGACTTTC.

The rearrangement joins TRBV19 to TRBJ1-5; TRBD1 matches at 12 bases. The V gene end was trimmed by 7 bases and the J gene end by 7 bases; junction bases not matched to a gene: 8. The CDR3 extends over 15 amino acids. Germline loops: CDR1 LNHDA, CDR2 SQIVND (reference sequence). CDR3 nucleotides: TGTGCCAGTACCAAGCTCGGGACAGGGGGCCAGCCCCAGCATTTT. This gives the protein CASTKLGTGGQPQHF.

The chain combines TRBV7-2 with TRBJ1-3, with D maybe TRBD1 (6 bases). The CDR3 length is 16 residues. V gave up 5 bases and J gave up 4 bases, with 18 bases separating them. Germline V lookup: CDR1 SGHTA, CDR2 FQGNSA. CDR3 nucleotide sequence: TGTGCCAGCAGCCCCTCGGTGGGGGCGGAAGGAAACACCATATATTTT. Amino acids: CASSPSVGAEGNTIYF.

The chain links TRBV15 to TRBJ1-3, with D uncertain. Between the trimmed V and J ends, which lost 5 bases and 4 bases, there was a span of 12 bases. This CDR3 spans 14 amino acids. CDR1 is LNHNV, CDR2 YYDKDF, per germline (reference sequence). The CDR3 loop reads CATSANPGGNTIYF. The CDR3 DNA reads TGTGCCACCAGCGCTAACCCGGGGGGAAACACCATATATTTT.

This clone was observed a single time. The chain is built from TRBV28 and TRBJ1-3; D perhaps matches TRBD1 (6 bases). CDR3 size: 13 residues. The ends were cut back, 6 bases at V and 4 bases at J, with 10 bases in the middle. The germline gives CDR1 MDHEN, CDR2 SYDVKM. CDR3 region: CASSPQGGNTIYF. CDR3 coding DNA: TGTGCCAGCAGCCCCCAGGGGGGAAACACCATATATTTT. The full variable domain, rest sourced from reference TRBV28 and TRBJ1-3, is DVKVTQSSRYLVKRTGEKVFLECVQDMDHENMFWYRQDPGLGLRLIYFSYDVKMKEKGDIPEGYSVSREKKERFSLILESASTNQTSMYLCASSPQGGNTIYFGEGSWLTVV.

The chain uses TRBV7-9 and TRBJ2-1; TRBD2 is a possible D gene (6 bases). CDR3 length: 12 amino acids. The germline V gene encodes CDR1 SEHNR and CDR2 FQNEAQ (reference sequence). Trimming took off 10 bases at V and 10 bases at J, with 17 bases between the two ends. The CDR3 protein is CATQLIGREQFF. CDR3 nucleotide sequence: TGTGCCACCCAGCTTATAGGGAGGGAGCAGTTCTTC.

This chain connects TRBV5-1 to TRBJ2-2; no definite D call. The CDR3 is 15 amino acids. Germline V gene data show CDR1 as SGHRS and CDR2 as YFSETQ. V was pared by 1 base and J by 4 bases, with 11 bases between. For the CDR3, the DNA is TGCGCCAGCAGCTTGAGGAGCTACCTCACCGGGGAGCTGTTTTTT. Translating gives CASSLRSYLTGELFF.

The chain couples TRBV5-1 to TRBJ2-1, with 10 bases that match TRBD2. Germline CDR1 is SGHRS and CDR2 is YFSETQ. This CDR3 region has 15 residues. J gave up 7 bases and V 3 bases, and 7 bases lay outside the gene matches. The DNA of the CDR3 is TGCGCCAGCAGCTCCCATAGAGCGGGAGGGAATGAGCAGTTCTTC. It translates to CASSSHRAGGNEQFF.

The V and J genes are TRBV13 and TRBJ1-1; perhaps TRBD1 as D (6 bases). Germline values: CDR1 PRHDT, CDR2 FYEKMQ (reference sequence). Between the trimmed V and J ends, which lost 5 bases and 0 bases, there was a span of 16 bases. The CDR3 is made up of 16 amino acids. The CDR3 spells CASSLRGSGVNTEAFF. CDR3 nucleotides: TGTGCCAGCAGCCTGAGGGGCTCAGGGGTGAACACTGAAGCTTTCTTT.

This chain joins TRBV7-2 and TRBJ2-7, with 9 positions matching TRBD2. Trimming at V came to 3 bases and at J to 3 bases, leaving 0 bases not matched to a gene. The germline gives CDR1 SGHTA, CDR2 FQGNSA. CDR3 length equals 13 residues. The CDR3 DNA reads TGTGCCAGCAGCTTTAGCGGGAGCTACGAGCAGTACTTC. Protein: CASSFSGSYEQYF.

CDR3 coding DNA: TGCGCCAGCAGCTTGGTCGGGTTCTACACAGATACGCAGTATTTT. Translation: CASSLVGFYTDTQYF. The rearrangement joins TRBV5-1 to TRBJ2-3; D call uncertain. CDR3 length: 15 residues. V was clipped by 0 bases and J by 2 bases, with 10 bases between them. Germline CDR1 SGHRS, CDR2 YFSETQ.

The chain combines TRBV29-1 with TRBJ2-2, with 9 nucleotides matching TRBD1. Germline assignment: CDR1 SQVTM and CDR2 ANQGSEA. The CDR3 is 13 residues long. Unmatched junction bases numbered 5, after V lost 6 bases and J lost 6 bases. The CDR3 region has the DNA TGCAGCGTGTTGGACAGGGGCTCCGGGGAGCTGTTTTTT. Residues: CSVLDRGSGELFF.

This rearrangement joins TRBV5-1 to TRBJ2-5; maybe TRBD1 (6 bases). There are 15 residues in the CDR3. CDR1 is SGHRS and CDR2 is YFSETQ in the germline V gene. V was pared by 2 bases and J by 3 bases, with 14 bases between. CDR3 residues: CASSFSGTPEETQYF. The CDR3 DNA is TGCGCCAGCAGCTTCTCCGGGACACCTGAAGAGACCCAGTACTTC. Supplemented by reference TRBV5-1 and TRBJ2-5, the full variable domain reads KAGVTQTPRYLIKTRGQQVTLSCSPISGHRSVSWYQQTPGQGLQFLFEYFSETQRNKGNFPGRFSGRQFSNSRSEMNVSTLELGDSALYLCASSFSGTPEETQYFGPGTRLLVL.

The V gene is TRBV2, the J gene TRBJ2-7; D might be TRBD2 (6 bases). With 6 bases removed from V and 6 bases from J, the gap between germline ends came to 15 bases. The CDR3 has 13 residues. The germline CDR1 and CDR2 sequences are SNHLY and FYNNEI. The CDR3 loop reads CASSAWRAGEQYF. CDR3 nucleotides: TGTGCCAGCAGCGCCTGGAGGGCCGGCGAGCAGTACTTC. Complete variable domain (other parts from reference TRBV2 and TRBJ2-7): EPEVTQTPSHQVTQMGQEVILRCVPISNHLYFYWYRQILGQKVEFLVSFYNNEISEKSEIFDDQFSVERPDGSNFTLKIRSTKLEDSAMYFCASSAWRAGEQYFGPGTRLTVT.

DNA for the CDR3: TGTGCCAGCAGCTTAGCCTCCGGGACAAGACCCTACAATGAGCAGTTCTTC. Its protein product is CASSLASGTRPYNEQFF. The chain carries TRBV7-8 and TRBJ2-1, with D possibly TRBD1 on 6 matching bases. The length of the CDR3 is 17 residues. Trimming removed 0 bases from V and 2 bases from J, with 14 bases in between. The V gene's germline CDR1 is SGHVS and CDR2 FQNEAQ.

The rearrangement joins TRBV30 to TRBJ1-5; D uncertain. V lost 2 bases to trimming and J lost 6 bases, with 17 bases between them. The CDR3 is 15 amino acids. The germline gives CDR1 GTSNPN, CDR2 SVGIG (reference sequence). The CDR3 DNA is TGTGCCTGGAGTTCTGTGGGTAAAGCGGGTCAGCCCCAGCATTTT. It translates to CAWSSVGKAGQPQHF.

This chain links TRBV7-2 with TRBJ2-2; 10 positions match TRBD2. From germline, CDR1 is SGHTA and CDR2 FQGNSA. J lost 3 bases, V lost 1 base, and 11 bases had no gene match. There are 19 residues in the CDR3. CDR3 nucleotides: TGTGCCAGCAGCTTAGAATCCAGCGGGGGGGCCGGGGACACCGGGGAGCTGTTTTTT. This codes for CASSLESSGGAGDTGELFF.

The chain recombines TRBV5-8 with TRBJ2-7; 7 bases agree with TRBD1. There are 13 residues in the CDR3. Germline CDR1 is SGHTS and CDR2 is YDEGEE. J gave up 7 bases and V 4 bases, and 8 bases lay outside the gene matches. CDR3 DNA: TGTGCCAGCAGCGGGGGACAGCTGGCGGAGCAGTACTTC. Translation gives CASSGGQLAEQYF.